The 10 T cell receptor beta chains below were found in one sample sequenced in a study of cytomegalovirus exposure and HLA in healthy donors. Primers included in the PCR were 60 Vbeta and 13 Jbeta primers. Repertoires were generated with immunoSEQ multiplex PCR, while TCRdb's copy carries only in-frame clones and drops some. The table shows some 96,000 clones, with approximately 64% occurring only once. What was sequenced was PBMCs. Receptors originate from a man aged 60 to 75 in good health and CMV-seronegative.

This chain links TRBV9 with TRBJ1-1, with D possibly being TRBD1 (5 bases). The germline V gene encodes CDR1 SGDLS and CDR2 YYNGEE. The V end was cut by 2 bases, the J end by 0 bases, with 14 bases between. This CDR3 is 16 amino acids long. For the CDR3, the DNA is TGTGCCAGCAGCGTGGGGCCGGGGGTAATGAACACTGAAGCTTTCTTT. It specifies CASSVGPGVMNTEAFF.

The genes are TRBV7-3 and TRBJ1-6, with 7 bases aligning to TRBD1. With 5 bases clipped from V and 8 bases from J, the junction kept 6 bases outside the gene matches. The CDR3 contains 14 residues. From germline, CDR1 is SGHTA and CDR2 FQGTGA. CDR3 in amino acids: CASSLTGPDSPLHF. The CDR3 coding sequence is TGTGCCAGCAGCCTGACAGGGCCAGATTCACCCCTCCACTTT.

This clone was seen a few times. The V gene is TRBV4-1, the J gene TRBJ2-1; 7 nucleotides line up with TRBD2. Germline CDR1 MGHRA, CDR2 YSYEKL. V lost 3 bases, J lost 0 bases, and 2 bases stayed unmatched. This CDR3 contains 15 residues. The CDR3 region is CASSHGLDSYNEQFF. Here the CDR3 DNA reads TGCGCCAGCAGCCACGGACTAGACTCCTACAATGAGCAGTTCTTC.

The chain couples TRBV6-6 to TRBJ2-5, with D perhaps matching TRBD2 (5 bases). Germline V CDR1 and CDR2: MNHNY, SVGAGI (reference sequence). Trimming left V 11 bases short and J 1 base short, with 11 bases between. The CDR3 consists of 12 residues. The CDR3 DNA is TGTGCCTCGGCGGGCAGCCAAGAGACCCAGTACTTC. This gives the protein CASAGSQETQYF.

J is TRBJ2-7 and V is TRBV6-5; a weak D match, TRBD1 (5 bases). This CDR3 spans 16 amino acids. Trimming pared 0 bases from V and 3 bases from J, leaving 15 bases between. Germline V lookup: CDR1 MNHEY, CDR2 SVGAGI. CDR3 sequence: CASSYSFDSTFYEQYF. CDR3 DNA: TGTGCCAGCAGTTACTCCTTCGACAGTACCTTCTACGAGCAGTACTTC.

The gene calls are TRBV5-1 and TRBJ2-1; no clear D gene. Trimming took off 0 bases at V and 7 bases at J, with 11 bases between the two ends. Germline loops: CDR1 SGHRS, CDR2 YFSETQ. This CDR3 has 14 residues. As DNA, the CDR3 is TGCGCCAGCAGCTTGGGAAGCCTTGTGAATGAGCAGTTCTTC. It encodes CASSLGSLVNEQFF.

V is TRBV5-1 and J is TRBJ1-5, with D unclear. CDR1 SGHRS and CDR2 YFSETQ come from the germline V gene. The CDR3 extends over 16 amino acids. Trimming took off 0 bases at V and 5 bases at J, with 15 bases between the two ends. CDR3 sequence reads: CASSLEGGVGDQPQHF. The CDR3 nucleotides read TGCGCCAGCAGCTTGGAAGGCGGGGTTGGGGATCAGCCCCAGCATTTT.

The V and J genes are TRBV4-1 and TRBJ2-1; 10 bases are shared with TRBD2. CDR1 is MGHRA, CDR2 YSYEKL, per germline. The CDR3 sequence is 19 residues long. V trimming: 1 base; J trimming: 3 bases; junction bases outside the gene matches: 12. CDR3 sequence reads: CASSQVPSGGHSLYNEQFF. The CDR3 nucleotides are TGCGCCAGCAGCCAAGTGCCTAGCGGGGGCCATTCCCTCTACAATGAGCAGTTCTTC.

This chain connects TRBV11-2 to TRBJ2-7, with 8 bases identical to TRBD1. The CDR3 has 15 residues. From germline, CDR1 is SGHAT and CDR2 FQNNGV. With 5 bases clipped from V and 6 bases from J, the junction kept 12 bases outside the gene matches. CDR3 sequence reads: CASSPRVGTGGEQYF. The CDR3 bases are TGTGCCAGCAGCCCTCGCGTCGGGACAGGAGGCGAGCAGTACTTC.

V and J are TRBV10-2 and TRBJ2-2; TRBD2 agrees at 10 bases. Trimming removed 3 bases from V and 6 bases from J; junction bases left unmatched: 7. The CDR3 has 16 amino acids. Germline CDR1 is WSHSY and CDR2 is SAAADI. This CDR3 reads CASSDLSGRAAGELFF. CDR3 DNA: TGCGCCAGCAGTGACCTAAGCGGGAGGGCCGCCGGGGAGCTGTTTTTT.